The rows below give T cell receptor beta chains drawn from one sample of a study of cytomegalovirus exposure and HLA in healthy donors. Assay used: immunoSEQ multiplex PCR; TCRdb lists only in-frame clones, some missing. Seen in this sample are 21,000 or so clones; the ten most common clones hold around a fifth. Material: PBMCs. Receptor source: a man aged 60 to 75 in good health and CMV-seropositive. Both conserved end residues are part of each CDR3. A D gene is named only where the DNA matches it firmly. Clone size is stated in some rows and not others, as once, few, many or a class when expanded.

-,TRBJ2-7,-,TRBV7-8,TGTGCCAGCTCCACCGACAGGTTGAACGAGCAGTACTTC,CASSTDRLNEQYF
-,TRBJ1-1,-,TRBV19,TGTGCCAGTGTAGGGAACAGGTTGAACACTGAAGCTTTCTTT,CASVGNRLNTEAFF
-,TRBJ2-2,-,TRBV25-1,TGTGCCAGCAGGGTTACGTGGGGGGTGAGCACCGGGGAGCTGTTTTTT,CASRVTWGVSTGELFF
TRBD1,TRBJ2-7,-,TRBV6-1,TGTGCCAGCAGTGAAGGACAGGGGAGCTCCTACGAGCAGTACTTC,CASSEGQGSSYEQYF
-,TRBJ1-1,-,TRBV6-1,TGTGCCAGCAGCCGAAAAAGGGAGACTGAAGCTTTCTTT,CASSRKRETEAFF
TRBD2,TRBJ2-3,-,TRBV7-9,TGTGCCAGCACAGGGCTAGCGGGATCAGAAGATACGCAGTATTTT,CASTGLAGSEDTQYF
TRBD2,TRBJ2-1,-,TRBV5-4,TGTGCCAGCAGCTTTAGCGGGGAGTCCTACAATGAGCAGTTCTTC,CASSFSGESYNEQFF
-,TRBJ1-4,-,TRBV18,TGTGCCAGCTCACCCTCACAGGGTATGGCGACAACTAATGAAAAACTGTTTTTT,CASSPSQGMATTNEKLFF
TRBD2,TRBJ2-3,-,TRBV4-1,TGCGCCAGCAGCCAAGCAATCAGCGGGGGTTTCGCTAGCACAGATACGCAGTATTTT,CASSQAISGGFASTDTQYF
TRBD2,TRBJ2-3,-,TRBV4-2,TGTGCCAGCAGCCCCCTTGGGGCGGGAGGCGGCACAGATACGCAGTATTTT,CASSPLGAGGGTDTQYF
TRBD1,TRBJ2-1,-,TRBV5-1,TGCGCCAGCAGCTTAAGACAGGGGGCTGGGAATGAGCAGTTCTTC,CASSLRQGAGNEQFF
-,TRBJ1-2,-,TRBV7-2,TGTGCCAGCAGCTTGGATCGGGGTGGGAGCTATGGCTACACCTTC,CASSLDRGGSYGYTF
-,TRBJ1-2,-,TRBV4-1,TGCGCCAGCAGCCAAGTACACAGCAGCTATGGCTACACCTTC,CASSQVHSSYGYTF
TRBD1,TRBJ1-1,-,TRBV2,TGTGCCAGCAGCCCTGACAGGGTGGACACTGAAGCTTTCTTT,CASSPDRVDTEAFF
TRBD2,TRBJ2-1,-,TRBV18,TGTGCCAGCTCATCCGGGACTAGCGGGAACAATGAGCAGTTCTTC,CASSSGTSGNNEQFF
-,TRBJ1-4,medium-sized,TRBV10-2,TGCGCCAGCAGTGTACGACATACCGAAAAACTGTTTTTT,CASSVRHTEKLFF
-,TRBJ1-1,-,TRBV5-4,TGTGCCAGCAGCGGGGGGGGCGGCAGAGGGAACACTGAAGCTTTCTTT,CASSGGGGRGNTEAFF
-,TRBJ2-7,-,TRBV5-1,TGCGCCAGCAGCTTGGGTACTGTCTACGAGCAGTACTTC,CASSLGTVYEQYF
TRBD2,TRBJ2-1,-,TRBV9,TGTGCCAGCAGCGTGGGGACTAGCGGGAGACGGGTAGGCAATGAGCAGTTCTTC,CASSVGTSGRRVGNEQFF
TRBD1,TRBJ1-2,-,TRBV6-5,TGTGCCAGCAGTTACGACCGGACAGGGGGCTACACCTTC,CASSYDRTGGYTF
-,TRBJ1-1,-,TRBV10-2,TGCGCCAGCAGTGAGTCTCAGGGTCTCATGAACACTGAAGCTTTCTTT,CASSESQGLMNTEAFF
-,TRBJ2-7,-,TRBV19,TGTGCCAGTAGTCCAGGACAATATTCCTACGAGCAGTACTTC,CASSPGQYSYEQYF
-,TRBJ2-2,-,TRBV19,TGTGCCAGTAGTAATATAGGGGTTGCCACCGGGGAGCTGTTTTTT,CASSNIGVATGELFF
-,TRBJ2-1,-,TRBV19,TGTGCCAGTATCCTACGACCGGGACTCCTTAATGAGCAGTTCTTC,CASILRPGLLNEQFF
TRBD1,TRBJ1-5,-,TRBV2,TGTGCCAGCAGCCGGTCCAGGGGGAATCAGCCCCAGCATTTT,CASSRSRGNQPQHF
TRBD1,TRBJ1-2,-,TRBV19,TGTGCCAGTAGTTTTAGGGACAGATCTGGCTACACCTTC,CASSFRDRSGYTF
TRBD2,TRBJ2-7,-,TRBV5-1,TGCGCCAGCAGCTTGGGACTAGCGGGAGGGTACGAGCAGTACTTC,CASSLGLAGGYEQYF
-,TRBJ2-5,-,TRBV2,TGTGCCAGCAGAGAGGTGACCAGCCAAGAGACCCAGTACTTC,CASREVTSQETQYF
-,TRBJ2-7,-,TRBV19,TGTGCCAGTAGTAGAGAGAGGATGACCTACGAGCAGTACTTC,CASSRERMTYEQYF
TRBD1,TRBJ1-1,-,TRBV29-1,TGCAGCGTTGAAGGTGGGGGACAGGGGCGGGAGACTGAAGCTTTCTTT,CSVEGGGQGRETEAFF
TRBD2,TRBJ2-4,-,TRBV6-5,TGTGCCAGCAGCCGTTCTTCGGCGGGGGGCATTCAGTACTTC,CASSRSSAGGIQYF
-,TRBJ1-1,-,TRBV11-1,TGTGCCAGCAGCTTTCGGGGGGCTTACACTGAAGCTTTCTTT,CASSFRGAYTEAFF
TRBD2,TRBJ2-1,-,TRBV29-1,TGCAGCCTAGACCTCCGGGAGGGGGGGTACAATGAGCAGTTCTTC,CSLDLREGGYNEQFF
-,TRBJ2-7,-,TRBV18,TGTGCCAGCTCGCGGCTCGACAGCTCCTACGAGCAGTACTTC,CASSRLDSSYEQYF
TRBD2,TRBJ2-5,-,TRBV5-1,TGCGCCAGCAGCTTGGGACTAGCGGGAGCAGAGACCCAGTACTTC,CASSLGLAGAETQYF
TRBD1,TRBJ1-1,-,TRBV14,TGTGCCAGCAGCCGCCTGGGACAGAGCAACACTGAAGCTTTCTTT,CASSRLGQSNTEAFF
-,TRBJ1-4,-,TRBV5-1,TGCGCCAGCAGCTCCAGGGGTCGGGGTGAAAAACTGTTTTTT,CASSSRGRGEKLFF
-,TRBJ2-1,-,TRBV15,TGTGCCACCAGCAGAGCGTACAATGAGCAGTTCTTC,CATSRAYNEQFF
TRBD1,TRBJ1-2,-,TRBV4-2,TGTGCCAGCAGCCAAGATCCAGGGGGCCTTAAAGGCTACACCTTC,CASSQDPGGLKGYTF
TRBD1,TRBJ1-4,-,TRBV7-9,TGTGCCAGCAGCTATGGACAGGCAAATAATGAAAAACTGTTTTTT,CASSYGQANNEKLFF
-,TRBJ1-3,-,TRBV5-6,TGTGCCAGCAGTCGGGAAAGCTCTGGAAACACCATATATTTT,CASSRESSGNTIYF
TRBD1,TRBJ1-2,-,TRBV5-6,TGTGCCAGCAGCTTGGCTTGGACAGGCTATGGCTACACCTTC,CASSLAWTGYGYTF
-,TRBJ1-1,-,TRBV20-1,TGCAGTGCTAGGGCGAACACTGAAGCTTTCTTT,CSARANTEAFF
-,TRBJ1-1,-,TRBV2,TGTGCCAGCAACGGACGGAGGACCACTGAAGCTTTCTTT,CASNGRRTTEAFF
TRBD2,TRBJ2-1,-,TRBV5-6,TGTGCCAGCAGCGTCTATGGACTAGCGGGAGACAATGAGCAGTTCTTC,CASSVYGLAGDNEQFF
-,TRBJ1-2,-,TRBV7-2,TGTGCCAGCAGCCCGCGAGGGCGGAGCTACACCTTC,CASSPRGRSYTF
TRBD2,TRBJ2-1,-,TRBV4-1,TGCGCCAGCAGCCAAGGACTAGCGGGAGGAAGGGACAAGGAGCAGTTCTTC,CASSQGLAGGRDKEQFF
-,TRBJ2-7,-,TRBV5-1,TGCGCCAGCAGCCTAGGGACCGCGGGACACGAGCAGTACTTC,CASSLGTAGHEQYF
-,TRBJ2-1,-,TRBV6-4,TGTGCCAGCAGTGACATCTTCAATGAGCAGTTCTTC,CASSDIFNEQFF
-,TRBJ2-2,-,TRBV4-1,TGCGCCAGCAGCCAAGACCCCGGTGCGAACACCGGGGAGCTGTTTTTT,CASSQDPGANTGELFF
TRBD1,TRBJ2-5,-,TRBV7-9,TGTGCCAGCAGCCCGGACAGGGGAGGGAAAGAGACCCAGTACTTC,CASSPDRGGKETQYF
-,TRBJ2-1,-,TRBV5-4,TGTGCCAGCAGTTTGACTACCTCTAACAATGAGCAGTTCTTC,CASSLTTSNNEQFF
-,TRBJ2-5,-,TRBV7-9,TGTGCCAGCAGCCCGGACGGACTTATGGCCCAGTACTTC,CASSPDGLMAQYF
-,TRBJ2-1,-,TRBV29-1,TGCAGCGTTGGAGGGATTGGCTCCGACAATGAGCAGTTCTTC,CSVGGIGSDNEQFF